This T cell receptor (beta chain) was documented in a study of response to subunit inactivated influenza vaccine. General study findings and limits: T cells newly recruited by each seasonal influenza vaccination are few, the authors suggested.

As regards this clonotype: Its antigen remains unknown.

This CDR3 spans 13 amino acids. With 3 bases removed from V and 4 bases from J, the gap between germline ends came to 10 bases. In germline, CDR1 is DFQATT, CDR2 SNEGSKA (reference sequence). TCRdb ran MiXCR on the RT-PCR reads and lists one entry per CDR3 protein. The table records fewer than 550,000 distinct CDR3 sequences, less than 30% of them present only once. This clonotype was sampled from a man aged 50 to 60 who received an inactivated influenza vaccine. The genes are TRBV20-1 and TRBJ2-1; a weak D match, TRBD2 (7 bases). The source material was CD4+ T cells sorted from PBMCs, sampled roughly 5 days after vaccination. CDR3 nucleotides: TGCAGTGCTAGCGGGGGGCTTTACAATGAGCAGTTCTTC. It encodes CSASGGLYNEQFF.